This T cell receptor beta chain is from a study of siplizumab effects on memory and regulatory T cells (dated by TCRdb to between 2017 and 2020). Describing the broader study: The effect of the anti-CD2 antibody siplizumab on alloreactive T-cell subsets was examined in allogeneic mixed lymphocyte reactions constructed from human PBMCs. The paper as a whole reports these results and caveats: Because sequences below about 10^-5 frequency were poorly captured, only a minor fraction of alloreactive clones could be mapped to unstimulated subsets. About 80-96% of proliferating CD4+ or CD8+ clones could not be given a naive or memory phenotype. Unstimulated naive T cells appeared more diverse than memory T cells, and naive cells seemed to contribute substantially to the alloresponse. In reactions with siplizumab, an average of about 62% of mappable alloreactive CD4+ clones were Treg-derived, compared with roughly 26% in control reactions. The suppressive function of proliferating Tregs from siplizumab cultures was not functionally confirmed. Siplizumab significantly lowered the cumulative frequency of alloreactive sequences that could be traced to unstimulated CD4+ memory T cells.

Taken from cysteine to phenylalanine, the CDR3 has 14 residues. Kept here is only the CDR3 DNA, which spans 42 bases and is read in frame from base 1. Trimming at the junction amounts to 1 base on V and 5 bases on J, and the germline ends lie 11 bases apart. In the germline V gene, CDR1 corresponds to MGHDK and CDR2 to SYGVNS. Receptor libraries were prepared by the immunoSEQ multiplex PCR assay. Each sample had roughly 100,000 TCR templates assayed by the deep sequencing platform. Genomic DNA extracted from sorted T cells was used for TCRbeta CDR3 sequencing. In the paper's pipeline: The R programming language was used for the clonal analysis of the TCRbeta CDR3 data. Comparing unstimulated samples against CFSE-low samples taken after the reaction was how alloreactive CD4+ and CD8+ clones were defined. Alloreactive CD4+ clones were assigned to regulatory or non-regulatory origin by matching sequences to sorted unstimulated Treg and non-Treg repertoires. The source is immuneACCESS, and TCRdb retained only in-frame sequences with V and J called. Part of the clones is not carried over; for the studies checked, unresolved V genes explain less than half of this, and the remainder is unexplained. That table gives V, J and clone size, and the DNA gave D and trimming. The sample data list 85,000 to 90,000 clones, and around 90% of these were observed just once. Together, the top ten hold about 15% of the sample.

Sorted unstimulated T cells and proliferating T cells recovered from mixed lymphocyte reactions underwent TCRbeta CDR3 sequencing. Fresh whole blood from approximately 9 HLA-typed healthy donors was used to isolate PBMCs. Comment on this clone: Its antigen specificity is not known. The record has no base qualities; no much larger clone is one base away.

Rearrangement joined TRBV25-1 to TRBJ2-5, with the D call perhaps TRBD1 or TRBD2, each one matching 6 bases. Source material: CD4+ T cells sorted from blood. This receptor was identified in a human donor in good health. The sequenced DNA is TGTGCCAGCAGTGAATTGGGGGGCTTGGAGACCCAGTACTTC. Translation gives CASSELGGLETQYF.